This entry lists 30 T cell receptor beta chains sequenced from one sample in a study of blood T cell repertoires in COVID-19 (dated by TCRdb to 2020 to 2022). To prepare the library, the immunoSEQ multiplex PCR assay was applied. Drawn from immuneACCESS, this table holds only the in-frame rearrangements with V and J called that TCRdb kept. Clones are partly lost; checked studies trace under half to an unresolved V gene and leave the rest unexplained. The sample profile shows around 97,000 clones; 70% to 90% of them were found once. The ten largest account for approximately 3.1% of the sample. Sequencing was carried out using peripheral blood. All receptors come from a man in his forties or fifties in a cohort sampled during active COVID-19.

The chain uses TRBV10-3 and TRBJ2-2, with D perhaps TRBD1 (6 bases). The germline CDR1 and CDR2 sequences are ENHRY and SYGVKD. CDR3 length: 13 residues. Trimming took off 4 bases at V and 4 bases at J, with 7 bases between the two ends. CDR3 DNA: TGTGCCATCAGTGCGGACAGCACCGGGGAGCTGTTTTTT. Translating gives CAISADSTGELFF.

The J gene is TRBJ1-4, the V gene TRBV7-9; a possible D gene is TRBD1 (5 bases). V was pared by 5 bases and J by 7 bases, with 17 bases between. The CDR3 has 15 residues. CDR1 and CDR2 from the germline V gene are SEHNR and FQNEAQ (reference sequence). The CDR3 loop reads CASSLREGPFEKLFF. The CDR3 DNA reads as TGTGCCAGCAGCCTAAGGGAGGGGCCCTTTGAAAAACTGTTTTTT.

This chain uses TRBV9 with TRBJ1-3; 9 bases agree with TRBD1. This CDR3 has 16 residues. The J segment lost 1 base and the V segment lost 4 bases, leaving 6 bases of the junction unmatched. Germline CDR1 and CDR2: SGDLS and YYNGEE. The CDR3 protein is CASSLQGAPSGNTIYF. In nucleotides, the CDR3 is TGTGCCAGCAGCTTACAGGGGGCGCCATCTGGAAACACCATATATTTT.

The chain carries TRBV10-3 and TRBJ2-7; 9 bases match TRBD1. Germline V gene data show CDR1 as ENHRY and CDR2 as SYGVKD. The trim removed 0 bases at V and 6 bases at J, leaving 9 bases unmatched. CDR3 size: 16 residues. The CDR3 here is CAISESGGQGGREQYF. In DNA, the CDR3 is TGTGCCATCAGTGAGTCTGGGGGACAGGGCGGGCGCGAGCAGTACTTC.

The J gene is TRBJ1-4, the V gene TRBV28; 8 nucleotides line up with TRBD1. The V gene end was trimmed by 6 bases and the J gene end by 3 bases; junction bases not matched to a gene: 6. The V gene's germline CDR1 is MDHEN and CDR2 SYDVKM. This CDR3 is 15 amino acids long. The CDR3 bases are TGTGCCAGCAGCATTAACAGGGGGGCTAATGAAAAACTGTTTTTT. Residues: CASSINRGANEKLFF.

The chain has TRBV28 and TRBJ1-1; 11 bases match TRBD1. Germline V gives CDR1 MDHEN, CDR2 SYDVKM. The CDR3 loop spans 15 amino acids. J was trimmed by 4 bases and V by 11 bases; bases with no gene match: 12. The CDR3 here is CASDTGQGEVTEAFF. DNA of the CDR3: TGTGCCTCTGATACGGGACAGGGGGAAGTCACTGAAGCTTTCTTT.

This sequence joins TRBV9 and TRBJ1-1; the D gene is possibly TRBD1 (6 bases). Germline V CDR1 and CDR2: SGDLS, YYNGEE. The length of the CDR3 is 13 residues. V shed 2 bases and J shed 6 bases, with 11 bases lying between them. The CDR3 region is CASSVQGFSEAFF. DNA for the CDR3: TGTGCCAGCAGCGTTCAGGGGTTCTCTGAAGCTTTCTTT.

The chain is built from TRBV7-9 and TRBJ2-2, with D uncertain. Germline CDR1 reads SEHNR; CDR2 reads FQNEAQ (reference sequence). There are 14 residues in the CDR3. V was shortened by 0 bases and J by 4 bases, with 6 bases between the two germline ends. The CDR3 reads CASSLALGTGELFF. In DNA, the CDR3 is TGTGCCAGCAGCTTAGCGCTAGGCACCGGGGAGCTGTTTTTT.

This chain uses TRBV4-2 with TRBJ2-7; 16 positions agree with TRBD2. CDR1 is LGHNA and CDR2 is YNFKEQ in the germline V gene. The CDR3 is made up of 17 amino acids. Trimming took 4 bases from V and 0 from J; bases not matched to a gene: 3. The CDR3 bases are TGTGCCAGCAGCCCGGGACTAGCGGGGGGGAGCTCCTACGAGCAGTACTTC. Translating it yields CASSPGLAGGSSYEQYF.

CDR3 region: CASSVASGNTGELFF. The DNA for the CDR3 is TGTGCCAGCAGTGTTGCTAGCGGGAACACCGGGGAGCTGTTTTTT. The chain employs TRBV2 and TRBJ2-2; the match to TRBD2 covers 7 bases. Germline-derived CDR1 and CDR2 are SNHLY and FYNNEI. The V and J ends lost 4 bases and 1 base, in that order; junction bases with no gene match: 3. This CDR3 region has 15 residues.

This chain links TRBV18 with TRBJ2-1, with 7 bases aligning to TRBD1. Germline trimming cut 3 bases from V and 13 bases from J; bases unmatched to any gene: 3. In germline, CDR1 is KGHSH, CDR2 LQKENI. The CDR3 extends over 11 amino acids. CDR3 region: CASSPTGSQFF. The CDR3 nucleotides are TGTGCCAGCTCACCGACAGGGTCTCAGTTCTTC.

CDR3 nucleotide sequence: TGTGCTAGTGGTTCGTGGACCGGGGGGTTTGGCAATGAGCAGTTCTTC. Protein sequence: CASGSWTGGFGNEQFF. The chain links TRBV12-5 to TRBJ2-1; 7 bases match TRBD2. This CDR3 is built from 16 residues. Germline trimming cut 4 bases from V and 6 bases from J; bases unmatched to any gene: 12. Germline V gives CDR1 LGHNT, CDR2 FRNRAP.

The chain joins TRBV7-2 to TRBJ1-1; D call uncertain. Trimming stripped 5 bases from V and 2 bases from J, with 15 bases between. In germline, CDR1 is SGHTA, CDR2 FQGNSA. CDR3 length: 15 residues. CDR3 bases: TGTGCCAGCAGCCCCGGTGGCCAGCGTAACACTGAAGCTTTCTTT. The encoded protein is CASSPGGQRNTEAFF.

This clone has a handful of counts. The gene calls are TRBV12-3 or TRBV12-4 and TRBJ1-2, with D hard to call. CDR3 length: 12 residues. The germline V and J ends were trimmed by 3 bases and 3 bases, with 5 bases remaining between them. The CDR3 here is CASSFGDYGYTF. The CDR3 DNA sequence: TGTGCCAGCAGTTTCGGGGACTATGGCTACACCTTC.

The V and J genes are TRBV6-1 and TRBJ1-2; D is undetermined. The CDR3 runs to 15 residues. Germline values: CDR1 MNHNS, CDR2 SASEGT. V gave up 2 bases and J gave up 0 bases, with 10 bases separating them. The CDR3 sequence is CASSEQTVTNYGYTF. CDR3 nucleotide sequence: TGTGCCAGCAGTGAACAAACAGTAACTAACTATGGCTACACCTTC.

The rearrangement joins TRBV5-1 to TRBJ2-1, with a tentative D call TRBD2 (5 bases). The CDR3 is 17 residues long. The V end was cut by 7 bases, the J end by 0 bases, with 20 bases between. Germline lookup yields CDR1 SGHRS and CDR2 YFSETQ. The CDR3 spells CASGPGSSPSSYNEQFF. As DNA, the CDR3 is TGCGCCAGCGGCCCTGGGTCTAGCCCGAGCTCCTACAATGAGCAGTTCTTC.

The chain has TRBV19 and TRBJ1-5; D uncertain. V lost 4 bases, J lost 4 bases, and 5 bases lay in between. The CDR3 sequence is 12 residues long. In germline, CDR1 is LNHDA, CDR2 SQIVND (reference sequence). The CDR3 here is CASSTTNQPQHF. CDR3 bases: TGTGCCAGTAGTACGACTAATCAGCCCCAGCATTTT.

The chain carries TRBV5-1 and TRBJ2-2; 7 bases fit TRBD1. The CDR3 length is 17 residues. V was pared by 0 bases and J by 4 bases, with 9 bases of the junction left unmatched. From germline, CDR1 is SGHRS and CDR2 YFSETQ. The CDR3 spells CASSLVKGAASTGELFF. In DNA form, the CDR3 reads TGCGCCAGCAGCTTGGTGAAGGGGGCTGCGAGCACCGGGGAGCTGTTTTTT.

The genes are TRBV3-1 (or the pseudogene TRBV3-2) and TRBJ1-6, with a tentative D call TRBD1 (6 bases). CDR1 and CDR2 (germline): LGHDT, YNNKEL (reference sequence). This CDR3 spans 14 amino acids. Trimming took off 5 bases at V and 10 bases at J, with 15 bases between the two ends. In nucleotides, the CDR3 is TGTGCCAGCAGCGCACGGGACAAAAAGTCACCCCTCCACTTT. Translating it yields CASSARDKKSPLHF.

The DNA of the CDR3 is TGTGCCAGCAGCCAAGGGCGGGCCAGACTCACGGGAAACACCATATATTTT. It encodes CASSQGRARLTGNTIYF. The chain joins TRBV3-1 (or the pseudogene TRBV3-2) to TRBJ1-3; D is unresolved. Between the trimmed V and J ends, which lost 1 base and 4 bases, there was a span of 17 bases. This CDR3 has 17 residues. Germline CDR1 LGHDT, CDR2 YNNKEL (reference sequence).

The V and J genes are TRBV7-2 and TRBJ2-7, with 9 nucleotides matching TRBD1. The CDR3 consists of 14 residues. With V trimmed by 5 bases and J by 3 bases, 5 bases remained unmatched. The V gene's germline CDR1 is SGHTA and CDR2 FQGNSA. CDR3 residues: CASSEGTGIYEQYV. As DNA, the CDR3 is TGTGCCAGCAGCGAAGGGACAGGGATCTACGAGCAGTACGTC.

A single count supports this clone. In DNA form, the CDR3 reads TGTGCCAGTAGTCTGGTACAGGGAGACACTGAAGCTTTCTTT. As protein: CASSLVQGDTEAFF. The chain recombines TRBV19 with TRBJ1-1; weak D call: TRBD1 (6 bases). The V gene lost 5 bases and the J gene lost 3 bases, with 13 bases spanning the gap. This CDR3 has 14 residues. Germline V gene lookup returns CDR1 LNHDA and CDR2 SQIVND (reference sequence).

The chain is built from TRBV28 and TRBJ1-2; 9 nucleotides align to TRBD1. The CDR3 covers 14 residues. CDR1 and CDR2 (germline): MDHEN, SYDVKM. With 8 bases clipped from V and 3 bases from J, the junction kept 7 bases outside the gene matches. The chain's CDR3 is CASSRQGEYYGYTF. The CDR3 DNA follows: TGTGCCAGCTCACGACAGGGGGAATACTATGGCTACACCTTC.

The chain links TRBV4-3 to TRBJ1-1, with 8 bases fitting TRBD1. V lost 0 bases and J lost 7; bases outside the gene matches: 7. The germline CDR1 and CDR2 sequences are LGHNA and YSLEER. This CDR3 region has 15 residues. The CDR3 DNA is TGCGCCAGCAGCCAAGATAGGCCCGGACAGGGTGAAGCTTTCTTT. Protein sequence: CASSQDRPGQGEAFF.

This chain connects TRBV19 to TRBJ1-1; D gene ambiguous. The CDR3 is made up of 14 amino acids. The ends were cut back, 1 base at V and 5 bases at J, with 11 bases in the middle. The germline V gene encodes CDR1 LNHDA and CDR2 SQIVND (reference sequence). In DNA form, the CDR3 reads TGTGCCAGTAGTATAGGGGCGAGCAGGACTGAAGCTTTCTTT. Its translation: CASSIGASRTEAFF. Full variable domain (remainder filled in from reference TRBV19 and TRBJ1-1): DGGITQSPKYLFRKEGQNVTLSCEQNLNHDAMYWYRQDPGQGLRLIYYSQIVNDFQKGDIAEGYSVSREKKESFPLTVTSAQKNPTAFYLCASSIGASRTEAFFGQGTRLTVV.

The rearrangement links TRBV7-8 to TRBJ1-5; a possible D gene is TRBD1 (6 bases). V was shortened by 5 bases and J by 2 bases, with 16 bases between the two germline ends. The V gene's germline CDR1 is SGHVS and CDR2 FQNEAQ. This CDR3 has 16 amino acids. The DNA of the CDR3 is TGTGCCAGCAGCCCCGAGGGCAGGGGACGCAATCAGCCCCAGCATTTT. This encodes CASSPEGRGRNQPQHF.

DNA for the CDR3: TGTGCCAGCAGCCCCCCCCGCGGGGGGGCCATGTTGGGTTTAAACCAGCAGTTCTTC. Protein product: CASSPPRGGAMLGLNQQFF. This chain uses TRBV7-2 with TRBJ2-1, with 9 bases matching TRBD2. This CDR3 comprises 19 residues. The germline CDR1 and CDR2 sequences are SGHTA and FQGNSA. Unmatched junction bases numbered 25, after V lost 5 bases and J lost 11 bases.

The gene calls are TRBV10-3 and TRBJ1-5; D is undetermined. The germline V and J ends were trimmed by 0 bases and 7 bases, with 4 bases remaining between them. Germline loops: CDR1 ENHRY, CDR2 SYGVKD. This CDR3 region has 12 residues. The CDR3 nucleotides are TGTGCCATCAGTGAGTCGAGGCAGCCCCAGCATTTT. Translating it yields CAISESRQPQHF.

The J gene is TRBJ2-5, the V gene TRBV11-3; 10 bases match TRBD1. V lost 1 base to trimming and J lost 4 bases; unmatched junction nucleotides: 9. The CDR3 covers 17 residues. Looked up from germline, CDR1 is SGHNT and CDR2 is YENEEA. Here the CDR3 reads CASSLGLRDRGRETQYF. DNA of the CDR3: TGTGCCAGCAGCTTAGGACTTAGGGACAGGGGAAGAGAGACCCAGTACTTC.

The chain joins TRBV7-9 to TRBJ2-5; 7 bases align to TRBD2. CDR1 and CDR2 from the germline V gene are SEHNR and FQNEAQ (reference sequence). The CDR3 has 14 residues. V shed 8 bases and J 7 bases; nucleotides not matched to a gene: 13. The chain's CDR3 is CASERTSLSGTQYF. The DNA of the CDR3 is TGTGCCAGCGAACGGACTAGTCTTAGTGGGACCCAGTACTTC.